These T cell receptor beta chains were read from a single sample in a study of blood T cell repertoires in COVID-19. Here immunoSEQ multiplex PCR was the method, and the copy in TCRdb shows in-frame clones only, minus some. The table includes around 320,000 clones, about nine tenths detected once. Sequencing was done on a sample of peripheral blood. Receptors were obtained from a woman in her twenties or thirties with COVID-19, enrolled during active disease. CDR3s include the opening cysteine and the closing phenylalanine or tryptophan.

TRBV4-1	TRBJ1-2	CASSPHQGTKIVYGYTF
TRBV19	TRBJ2-3	CASSMSSGVDTQYF
TRBV4-1	TRBJ1-1	CASSQESQLNTEAFF
TRBV6-5	TRBJ1-2	CASSNTGRNYGYTF
TRBV6-4	TRBJ1-5	CARPTRGRDQPQHF
TRBV28	TRBJ2-1	CASTPRRGQDEQFF
TRBV6-4	TRBJ2-3	CASSVLAGALTSTDTQYF
TRBV28	TRBJ1-2	CASSRLDRAYGYTF
TRBV11-2	TRBJ2-7	CASSLGQGVYSYEQYF
TRBV5-1	TRBJ2-3	CASGHRGVEKDTQYF
TRBV4-1	TRBJ2-7	CASSPLLTGRYEQYF
TRBV7-8	TRBJ2-5	CASSTRTGSLETQYF
TRBV4-1	TRBJ1-1	CASSQETVNTEAFF
TRBV28	TRBJ1-3	CASTTPELTGKQTQTSGNTIYF
TRBV6-5	TRBJ1-5	CASSWPGQPQHF
TRBV18	TRBJ2-1	CASSPGQGYNEQFF
TRBV6-5	TRBJ1-1	CASIPGGLSEAFF
TRBV4-1	TRBJ1-5	CASSQDRGWNQPQHF
TRBV5-6	TRBJ1-2	CASSLAPGFAGYTF
TRBV19	TRBJ1-1	CVTTGYNTEAFF
TRBV5-4	TRBJ2-3	CASSPGSFVDTQYF
TRBV3-1/TRBV3-2	TRBJ1-5	CASSPGGDDQPQHF
TRBV6-5	TRBJ1-4	CASRMGQLEKLFF
TRBV12-5	TRBJ2-7	CASGLSGGREQYF
TRBV7-6	TRBJ2-3	CASSFLAGGTDTQYF
TRBV5-1	TRBJ1-2	CASSLAVDNGYTF
TRBV5-1	TRBJ1-3	CASSLGLRGSSGNTIYF
TRBV6-6	TRBJ2-7	CASSYQGLTYEQYF
TRBV3-1/TRBV3-2	TRBJ1-2	CASSQGMTTTYTF
TRBV3-1/TRBV3-2	TRBJ1-6	CASSQERVQGWSPLHF
TRBV2	TRBJ1-2	CASISARGLGYTF
TRBV11-2	TRBJ1-2	CASSLQGGNYGYTF
TRBV2	TRBJ2-5	CARERESETQYF
TRBV19	TRBJ2-1	CASSIGGSFNEQFF
TRBV5-6	TRBJ1-1	CASSFEQGFAEAFF
TRBV7-9	TRBJ2-5	CASSLAGTRDRGRKTQYF